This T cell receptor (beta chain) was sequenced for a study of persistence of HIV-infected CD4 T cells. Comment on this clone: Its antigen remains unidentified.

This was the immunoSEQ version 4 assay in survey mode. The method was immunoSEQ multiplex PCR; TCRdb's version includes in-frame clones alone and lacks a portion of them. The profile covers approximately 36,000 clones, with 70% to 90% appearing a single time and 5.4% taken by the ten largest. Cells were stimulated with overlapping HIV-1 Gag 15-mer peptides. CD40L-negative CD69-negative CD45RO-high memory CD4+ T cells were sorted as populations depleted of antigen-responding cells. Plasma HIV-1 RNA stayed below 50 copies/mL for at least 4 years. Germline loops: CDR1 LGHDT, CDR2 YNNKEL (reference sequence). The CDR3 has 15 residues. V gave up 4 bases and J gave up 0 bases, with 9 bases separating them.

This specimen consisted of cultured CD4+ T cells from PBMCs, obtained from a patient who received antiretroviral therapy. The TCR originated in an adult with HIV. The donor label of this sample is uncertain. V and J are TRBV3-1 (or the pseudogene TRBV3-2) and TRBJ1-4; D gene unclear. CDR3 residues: CASSPRTATNEKLFF. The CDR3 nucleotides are TGTGCCAGCAGCCCCCGGACTGCAACTAATGAAAAACTGTTTTTT.